The 23 T cell receptor beta chains listed next were all sequenced from one sample in a study of molecular identifiers for immune sequencing clone quantification. TCRdb ran MiXCR on the PCR reads and lists one entry per CDR3 protein. The profile shows fewer than 350,000 distinct CDR3 sequences, roughly a quarter of them singletons. The sequencing input was naive CD8+ T cells from blood, with Jurkat cell RNA spiked in. Sample subset: FACS-sorted CD8+CD4-CCR7+CD45RA+ naive T cells. These receptors were collected from a human donor in good health. Some libraries in this study had Jurkat cell RNA spiked in.

This clonotype has just a few counts. The CDR3 DNA reads as TGTGCCATCAGTGAGTCGGGAGGTGGCACTGAAGCTTTCTTT. It encodes CAISESGGGTEAFF. The rearrangement links TRBV10-3 to TRBJ1-1; D is ambiguous. Germline-derived CDR1 and CDR2 are ENHRY and SYGVKD. Deletions cut 0 bases from V and 4 bases from J, with 9 bases between. The CDR3 is 14 residues long.

Many counts were recorded for this clonotype. At one end the junction does not follow the germline gene, possibly because of a read error. The V and J genes are TRBV7-9 and TRBJ1-5, with D perhaps TRBD1 (5 bases). CDR1 is SEHNR, CDR2 FQNEAQ, per germline (reference sequence). This CDR3 comprises 13 residues. This CDR3 reads CASSPSGNQPQHF. CDR3 sequence (DNA): TGCGCCAGCAGCCCATCAGGGAATCAGCCCCAGCATTTT.

The rearrangement joins TRBV20-1 to TRBJ2-7; D not certain. V lost 2 bases, J lost 4 bases, and 12 bases lay in between. This CDR3 comprises 13 residues. Germline V CDR1 and CDR2: DFQATT, SNEGSKA (reference sequence). The CDR3 spells CSARFPRTYEQYF. The CDR3 DNA reads as TGCAGTGCTAGATTCCCCCGAACGTACGAGCAGTACTTC.

This clonotype has only one observation. V gene TRBV7-9 combines with J gene TRBJ2-2; TRBD1 is a possible D gene (5 bases). V was clipped by 5 bases and J by 6 bases, with 19 bases between them. The germline CDR1 and CDR2 sequences are SEHNR and FQNEAQ (reference sequence). The CDR3 contains 16 residues. CDR3: CASSTMGRAYPGELFF. CDR3 nucleotides: TGTGCCAGCAGCACCATGGGCAGGGCGTACCCCGGGGAGCTGTTTTTT. Full variable domain (outside the CDR3, taken from reference TRBV7-9 and TRBJ2-2): DTGVSQNPRHKITKRGQNVTFRCDPISEHNRLYWYRQTLGQGPEFLTYFQNEAQLEKSRLLSDRFSAERPKGSFSTLEIQRTEQGDSAMYLCASSTMGRAYPGELFFGEGSRLTVL.

The DNA of the CDR3 is TGTGCCAGCAGCGTTACAGGTTCCCGAGAGACCCAGTACTTC. Translating it yields CASSVTGSRETQYF. The chain carries TRBV7-2 and TRBJ2-5; D is perhaps TRBD1 (5 bases). Trimming pared 5 bases from V and 4 bases from J, leaving 14 bases between. Looked up from germline, CDR1 is SGHTA and CDR2 is FQGNSA. The CDR3 is 14 amino acids.

This clonotype has just a few counts. The rearrangement joins TRBV10-3 to TRBJ2-7; 7 bases line up with TRBD1. Losses at the gene ends were 6 bases for V and 0 bases for J; bases not matched to a gene: 8. Germline CDR1 and CDR2: ENHRY and SYGVKD. CDR3 size: 15 residues. The CDR3 is CAIRIDRDSSYEQYF. CDR3 nucleotides: TGTGCCATCAGGATAGACAGGGACAGCTCCTACGAGCAGTACTTC.

There are many counts of this clonotype. V is TRBV12-3 or TRBV12-4 and J is TRBJ1-1, with a weak D call TRBD1 (5 bases). Between the trimmed V and J ends, which lost 4 bases and 0 bases, there was a span of 9 bases. This CDR3 comprises 14 residues. The CDR3 DNA sequence: TGTGCCAGCAGTTCCACACAGGTGAACACTGAAGCTTTCTTT. This sequence encodes CASSSTQVNTEAFF.

This clonotype has only a few counts. The V call is TRBV9, the J call TRBJ1-4; perhaps TRBD1 as D (6 bases). This CDR3 region has 16 residues. Germline-derived CDR1 and CDR2 are SGDLS and YYNGEE. V lost 4 bases, J lost 0 bases, and 13 bases lay in between. For the CDR3, the DNA is TGTGCCAGCAGCCCAGGACAGCGCCCAACTAATGAAAAACTGTTTTTT. This gives the protein CASSPGQRPTNEKLFF.

Concerning this clonotype: A much bigger clone sits one base away, suggesting this may be a read error. The chain links TRBV14 to TRBJ2-3; a possible D gene is TRBD2 (5 bases). This CDR3 region has 13 residues. CDR1 and CDR2 (germline): SGHDN, FVKESK. CDR3 nucleotides: TGTGCCAGCAGCCAAGACCGGGGAGATACGCTGTATTTT. Translation: CASSQDRGDTLYF.

This clonotype was picked up many times. The chain employs TRBV7-9 and TRBJ1-4; weak D call: TRBD1 (6 bases). V gave up 2 bases and J gave up 5 bases, with 15 bases separating them. The CDR3 runs to 16 residues. Germline CDR1 reads SEHNR; CDR2 reads FQNEAQ (reference sequence). CDR3 DNA: TGTGCCAGCAGCTTAAAAATGGACAGATTCAATGAAAAACTGTTTTTT. This gives the protein CASSLKMDRFNEKLFF.

This clonotype appeared a few times. The rearrangement uses TRBV24-1 and TRBJ2-2, with unresolved D. CDR3 size: 14 residues. V was cut by 5 bases and J by 0 bases, with 6 bases left in between. Looked up from germline, CDR1 is KGHDR and CDR2 is SFDVKD. The CDR3, as DNA: TGTGCCACCAGTGCGAGGTCGAACACCGGGGAGCTGTTTTTT. Amino acid sequence: CATSARSNTGELFF.

The table lists this clonotype with a few counts. V gene TRBV21-1 combines with J gene TRBJ1-1; the DNA was not compared with TRBD1, the D call given in the table. TRBV21-1 is given as a pseudogene. The CDR3 runs to 20 residues. The CDR3 reads CASSKARDREGGEGGTEAFF. The CDR3, as DNA: TGTGCCAGCAGCAAAGCAAGAGATCGCGAAGGGGGTGAGGGGGGCACTGAAGCTTTCTTT.

This clonotype was seen a few times. The chain has TRBV13 and TRBJ1-1; TRBD1 aligns across 7 bases. The germline V gene has CDR1 PRHDT and CDR2 FYEKMQ (reference sequence). Trimming cost V 5 bases and J 1 base; bases outside gene matches: 1. This CDR3 contains 13 residues. CDR3 sequence (DNA): TGTGCCAGCAGCGGGGACAGGAACACTGAAGCTTTCTTT. Its protein product is CASSGDRNTEAFF.

This clonotype appeared many times. This chain links TRBV12-5 with TRBJ1-1, with 8 nucleotides matching TRBD1. The V gene end was trimmed by 6 bases and the J gene end by 2 bases; junction bases not matched to a gene: 8. This CDR3 is 15 amino acids long. In germline, CDR1 is LGHNT, CDR2 FRNRAP. In DNA, the CDR3 is TGTGCTAGTGGACCCGGGACAGGACGAAACACTGAAGCTTTCTTT. Translating it yields CASGPGTGRNTEAFF. Full variable domain (outside the CDR3, taken from reference TRBV12-5 and TRBJ1-1): DARVTQTPRHKVTEMGQEVTMRCQPILGHNTVFWYRQTMMQGLELLAYFRNRAPLDDSGMPKDRFSAEMPDATLATLKIQPSEPRDSAVYFCASGPGTGRNTEAFFGQGTRLTVV.

Concerning this clonotype: Being one base from a much bigger clone, this may be a read error. Since the CDR3 does not end with the conserved phenylalanine or tryptophan, this likely comes from a read error. This rearrangement joins TRBV19 to TRBJ2-1, with 8 bases matching TRBD2. The germline V gene encodes CDR1 LNHDA and CDR2 SQIVND (reference sequence). The ends lost 5 bases at V and 0 bases at J; junction bases unmatched: 6. CDR3 length: 16 residues. The CDR3 reads CASSASGTSSYNEQFL. In DNA, the CDR3 is TGTGCCAGTAGTGCCTCCGGGACTAGCTCCTACAATGAGCAGTTCTTA.

In its sample, this clonotype was seen a few times. This chain connects TRBV29-1 to TRBJ1-4; 7 positions match TRBD1. From germline, CDR1 is SQVTM and CDR2 ANQGSEA. V was pared by 1 base and J by 12 bases, with 5 bases of the junction left unmatched. CDR3 length: 12 residues. The CDR3, as DNA: TGCAGCGTTGAAGTTGACAGGGAGGAACTGTTTTTT. Translation: CSVEVDREELFF.

The chain recombines TRBV5-1 with TRBJ2-7, with D maybe TRBD2 (5 bases). V was pared by 0 bases and J by 7 bases, with 20 bases between. This CDR3 contains 16 residues. Germline CDR1 SGHRS, CDR2 YFSETQ. CDR3 sequence (DNA): TGCGCCAGCAGCTTGGCCGGGCAGGAGGAAATCGGGGAGCAGTACTTC. Protein sequence: CASSLAGQEEIGEQYF.

About this clonotype itself: Given a much more abundant clone one base away, this may be a read error. This sequence joins TRBV20-1 and TRBJ2-7; D is perhaps TRBD2 (6 bases). V lost 6 bases and J lost 4, with 19 bases in between. This CDR3 has 14 amino acids. The germline V gene has CDR1 DFQATT and CDR2 SNEGSKA (reference sequence). The DNA of the CDR3 is TGCAGTGCCGGGGGTGGTCAGGTGTATTACGAGCAGTACTTC. Its translation is CSAGGGQVYYEQYF.

The genes are TRBV5-6 and TRBJ2-3; 13 nucleotides agree with TRBD2. Germline lookup yields CDR1 SGHDT and CDR2 YYEEEE. Losses at the gene ends were 4 bases for V and 5 bases for J; bases not matched to a gene: 10. The CDR3 totals 17 residues. This CDR3 reads CASSLLAGGPGVDTQYF. DNA for the CDR3: TGTGCCAGCAGCCTACTAGCGGGGGGGCCGGGAGTAGATACGCAGTATTTT.

The rearrangement uses TRBV27 and TRBJ2-5, with 7 bases aligning to TRBD1. The CDR3 contains 14 residues. V trimming: 7 bases; J trimming: 8 bases; junction bases outside the gene matches: 13. Per the germline V gene, CDR1 is MNHEY and CDR2 is SMNVEV (reference sequence). As DNA, the CDR3 is TGTGCCAGCAAAACAGGGGCCGGCTTGGGAACCCAGTACTTC. Its translation: CASKTGAGLGTQYF.

As for this clonotype: This may arise from a read error, as a much more abundant clone is one base away. This rearrangement joins TRBV2 to TRBJ1-5; D is perhaps TRBD1 (5 bases). This CDR3 comprises 14 residues. Trimming took 6 bases from V and 5 from J, leaving 14 bases between them. Germline V gene data show CDR1 as SNHLY and CDR2 as FYNNEI. CDR3 residues: CASRDLGGYQPQHF. CDR3 DNA sequence: TGTGCCAGCAGAGACTTGGGGGGATATCAGCCCCAGCATTTT. Based on the CDR3 plus reference TRBV2 and TRBJ1-5, the full variable domain is EPEVTQTPSHQVTQMGQEVILRCVPISNHLYFYWYRQILGQKVEFLVSFYNNEISEKSEIFDDQFSVERPDGSNFTLKIRSTKLEDSAMYFCASRDLGGYQPQHFGDGTRLSIL.

This clonotype showed up many times. The chain joins TRBV29-1 to TRBJ2-6; D tentatively fits TRBD1 or TRBD2 (5 bases each). V lost 1 base and J lost 0, with 10 bases in between. There are 16 residues in the CDR3. Germline loops: CDR1 SQVTM, CDR2 ANQGSEA. DNA of the CDR3: TGCAGCGTTGAAGGGGACGTGAACTCTGGGGCCAACGTCCTGACTTTC. Translating it yields CSVEGDVNSGANVLTF.

This clonotype appeared many times. CDR3 nucleotides: TGTGCCAGCGGAAATGGCCGGTTCGCCTACGAGCAGTACTTC. Translating gives CASGNGRFAYEQYF. The rearrangement joins TRBV28 to TRBJ2-7; D remains ambiguous. CDR1 is MDHEN, CDR2 SYDVKM, per germline. The CDR3 spans 14 residues. Trimming removed 8 bases from V and 2 bases from J, with 16 bases in between.